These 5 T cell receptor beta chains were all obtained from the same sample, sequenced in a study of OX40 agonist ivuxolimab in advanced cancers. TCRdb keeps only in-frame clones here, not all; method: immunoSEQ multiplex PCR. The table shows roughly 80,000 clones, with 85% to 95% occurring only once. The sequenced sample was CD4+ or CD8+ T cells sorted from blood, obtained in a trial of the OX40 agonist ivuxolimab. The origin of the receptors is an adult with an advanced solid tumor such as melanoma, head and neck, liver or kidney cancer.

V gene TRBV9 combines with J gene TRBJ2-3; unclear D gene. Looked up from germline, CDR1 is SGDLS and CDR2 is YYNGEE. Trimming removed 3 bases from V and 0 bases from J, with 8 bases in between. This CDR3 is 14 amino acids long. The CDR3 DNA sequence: TGTGCCAGCAGCGCCGACAAAAGCACAGATACGCAGTATTTT. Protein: CASSADKSTDTQYF.

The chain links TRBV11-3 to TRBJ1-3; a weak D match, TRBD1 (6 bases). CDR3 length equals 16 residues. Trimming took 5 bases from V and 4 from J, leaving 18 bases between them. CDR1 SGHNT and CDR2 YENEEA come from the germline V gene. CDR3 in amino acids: CASSGAGKTGGNTIYF. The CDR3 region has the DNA TGTGCCAGCAGCGGAGCAGGAAAGACAGGAGGAAACACCATATATTTT.

Here the CDR3 DNA reads TGTGCCAGCAGCTTGGGTGGGAAACTGTTTTTT. Protein product: CASSLGGKLFF. The chain has TRBV5-6 and TRBJ1-4; no definite D call. CDR3 length equals 11 residues. The ends were cut back, 0 bases at V and 11 bases at J, with 5 bases in the middle. Germline V gene sequence: CDR1 SGHDT, CDR2 YYEEEE.

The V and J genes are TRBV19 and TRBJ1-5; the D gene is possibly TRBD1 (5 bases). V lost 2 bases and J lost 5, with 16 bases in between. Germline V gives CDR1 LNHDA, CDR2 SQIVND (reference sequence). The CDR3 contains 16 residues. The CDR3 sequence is CASSIRIETDYQPQHF. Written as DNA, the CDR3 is TGTGCCAGTAGTATAAGGATCGAGACAGATTATCAGCCCCAGCATTTT. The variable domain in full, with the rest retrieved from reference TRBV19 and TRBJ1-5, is DGGITQSPKYLFRKEGQNVTLSCEQNLNHDAMYWYRQDPGQGLRLIYYSQIVNDFQKGDIAEGYSVSREKKESFPLTVTSAQKNPTAFYLCASSIRIETDYQPQHFGDGTRLSIL.

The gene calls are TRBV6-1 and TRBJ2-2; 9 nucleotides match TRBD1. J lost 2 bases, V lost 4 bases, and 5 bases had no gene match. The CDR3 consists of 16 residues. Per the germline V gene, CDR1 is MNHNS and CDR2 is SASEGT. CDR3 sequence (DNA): TGTGCCAGCAGTGGACGGGGACAGGGTAACACCGGGGAGCTGTTTTTT. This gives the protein CASSGRGQGNTGELFF.